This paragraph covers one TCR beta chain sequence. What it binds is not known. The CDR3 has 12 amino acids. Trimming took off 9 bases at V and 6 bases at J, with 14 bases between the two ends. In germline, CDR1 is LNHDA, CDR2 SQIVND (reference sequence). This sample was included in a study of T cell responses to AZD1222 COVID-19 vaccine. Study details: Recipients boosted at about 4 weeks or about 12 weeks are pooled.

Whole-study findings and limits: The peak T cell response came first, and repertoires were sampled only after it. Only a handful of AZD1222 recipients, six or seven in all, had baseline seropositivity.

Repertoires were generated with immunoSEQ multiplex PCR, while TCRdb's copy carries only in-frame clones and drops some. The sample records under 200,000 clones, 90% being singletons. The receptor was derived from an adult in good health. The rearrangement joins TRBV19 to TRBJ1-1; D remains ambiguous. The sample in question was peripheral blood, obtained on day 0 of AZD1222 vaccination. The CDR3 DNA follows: TGTGCCAGCGCGGATCGGACGGCTGAAGCTTTCTTT. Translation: CASADRTAEAFF.